Shown below are 3 T cell receptor beta chains from a single sample sequenced in a study of neurological immune-mediated disorders. In TCRdb, the 5' RACE reads were re-called with MiXCR into one record per CDR3 protein. This sample has about 39,000 distinct CDR3 sequences; approximately 7.2% occur once, and the top ten carry around 5%. Material for sequencing was CD4+ T cells from blood. These receptor sequences come from a man aged 45-65 years in good health.

At least ten counts were recorded for this clonotype. This sequence joins TRBV18 and TRBJ2-7; TRBD2 agrees at 7 bases. Germline assignment: CDR1 KGHSH and CDR2 LQKENI. V trimming: 5 bases; J trimming: 6 bases; junction bases outside the gene matches: 13. The CDR3 runs to 15 residues. The CDR3 reads CASSVEAGAYAEQYF. The CDR3 bases are TGTGCCAGCTCAGTCGAGGCGGGAGCATATGCCGAGCAGTACTTC.

This clonotype was detected ten times or more. This chain connects TRBV29-1 to TRBJ2-5; the match to TRBD1 covers 12 bases. This CDR3 is 14 amino acids long. Germline V gene data show CDR1 as SQVTM and CDR2 as ANQGSEA. V lost 4 bases to trimming and J lost 5 bases; unmatched junction nucleotides: 5. CDR3 amino acids: CSVVWDRGPETQYF. The CDR3 DNA sequence: TGCAGCGTTGTCTGGGACAGGGGGCCGGAGACCCAGTACTTC.

The sample holds many counts of this clonotype. The rearrangement links TRBV29-1 to TRBJ2-5; 8 nucleotides match TRBD1. This CDR3 spans 14 amino acids. The ends lost 4 bases at V and 3 bases at J; junction bases unmatched: 7. CDR1 and CDR2 (germline): SQVTM, ANQGSEA. Here the CDR3 DNA reads TGCAGCGTTGCGGTCAGGGGGCATGAAGAGACCCAGTACTTC. Residues: CSVAVRGHEETQYF.